This T cell receptor (beta chain) was documented in a study of cytomegalovirus exposure and HLA in healthy donors. Study as a whole: The 110 or so validation repertoires, a later analysis reported, used the same platform as the approximately 650 first-cohort repertoires. Whole-study findings and limits: The investigators catalogued under 200 TCR beta chains as cytomegalovirus-associated. A few CMV-associated chains were confirmed in vitro to be specific for CMV antigens. Most TCR sequences proved rare, with some public TCRs found in many donors.

V lost 3 bases, J lost 6 bases, and 13 bases lay in between. The CDR3 sequence is 14 residues long. Per the germline V gene, CDR1 is SGHTA and CDR2 is FQGNSA. As for this clone: Its target is not known.

The method was immunoSEQ multiplex PCR; TCRdb's version includes in-frame clones alone and lacks a portion of them. The profile shows some 170,000 clones, around nine tenths of them singletons. This sequence originates from a man aged 18 to 29 in good health and CMV-seropositive. V and J are TRBV7-2 and TRBJ2-3; TRBD2 might be the D (5 bases). Sequencing used PBMCs. The CDR3 reads CASSLEAQSDTQYF. The CDR3, as DNA: TGTGCCAGCAGCTTGGAGGCCCAGTCGGATACGCAGTATTTT.